This is a list of T cell receptor beta chains from one sample in a study of T-cell memory formation after mild COVID-19. MiXCR, run by TCRdb on the 5' RACE reads, gives a single entry per CDR3 protein. The table includes a few hundred thousand distinct CDR3 sequences, 20% to 25% detected once. Source material: PBMCs or a T cell subset sorted from them (not recorded which). The receptors were gathered from an adult woman who had mild COVID-19 (a few samples of this study predate the infection). Cell type and time point are not known. The CDR3 runs from the conserved cysteine through the conserved F or W. D genes are given only for firm matches. Size tells how often a clone was seen (once, few, many) or the class of an expanded clone, and some rows leave it out.

size | J | D | V | CDR3 | DNA
NA | TRBJ2-3 | NA | TRBV29-1 | CSVRRDLTDTQYF | TGCAGCGTGCGAAGGGATCTTACAGATACGCAGTATTTT
few | TRBJ2-2 | TRBD2 | TRBV6-5 | CASSYEPSGSTGELFF | TGTGCCAGCAGTTACGAGCCTAGCGGGAGCACCGGGGAGCTGTTTTTT
NA | TRBJ2-1 | TRBD2 | TRBV7-9 | CASSLGDLRGAYNEQFF | TGTGCCAGCAGCTTAGGGGACCTGCGGGGGGCCTACAATGAGCAGTTCTTC
NA | TRBJ2-5 | NA | TRBV24-1 | CATSDLGQETQYF | TGTGCCACCAGTGATTTAGGCCAAGAGACCCAGTACTTC
NA | TRBJ2-2 | TRBD2 | TRBV20-1 | CSASKREAGELFF | TGCAGTGCTAGCAAGCGGGAGGCCGGGGAGCTGTTTTTT
few | TRBJ2-4 | NA | TRBV5-1 | CASSPMGENIQYF | TGCGCCAGCAGCCCTATGGGGGAAAACATTCAGTACTTC
NA | TRBJ2-3 | TRBD2 | TRBV7-2 | CASSPLAGLTTDTQYF | TGTGCCAGCAGCCCTCTAGCGGGGTTGACCACAGATACGCAGTATTTT
NA | TRBJ2-4 | NA | TRBV10-3 | CACREVGDDIQYF | TGTGCCTGCAGAGAGGTGGGGGACGACATTCAGTACTTC
NA | TRBJ2-7 | TRBD1 | TRBV4-1 | CASSHLGQGASYEQYF | TGCGCCAGCAGCCACCTAGGGCAGGGGGCGTCCTACGAGCAGTACTTC
NA | TRBJ2-5 | TRBD2 | TRBV15 | CATMGLANEETQYF | TGTGCCACCATGGGACTAGCGAATGAAGAGACCCAGTACTTC
many | TRBJ2-2 | NA | TRBV5-1 | CASSFSGTGELFF | TGCGCCAGCAGCTTTTCAGGCACCGGGGAGCTGTTTTTT
NA | TRBJ2-3 | TRBD2 | TRBV7-2 | CASSLNWLAGLSTDTQYF | TGTGCCAGCAGCTTAAATTGGCTAGCGGGATTGAGCACAGATACGCAGTATTTT
NA | TRBJ2-7 | TRBD1 | TRBV7-8 | CASSLVPGLGTGFTYEQYF | TGTGCCAGCAGCTTAGTTCCAGGACTCGGGACAGGGTTTACCTACGAGCAGTACTTC
NA | TRBJ1-2 | NA | TRBV3-1 | CASSQGGGLGYTF | TGTGCCAGCAGCCAAGGTGGGGGTCTTGGCTACACCTTC
few | TRBJ1-6 | NA | TRBV20-1 | CSARRSSPLHF | TGCAGTGCTAGGAGGTCGTCACCCCTCCACTTT
NA | TRBJ2-7 | TRBD2 | TRBV12-3/TRBV12-4 | CASSSTSGRANEQYF | TGTGCCAGCAGTTCTACTAGCGGGAGGGCCAACGAGCAGTACTTC
NA | TRBJ2-1 | NA | TRBV5-5 | CASSLEKGIDEQFF | TGTGCCAGCAGCTTGGAAAAAGGGATCGATGAGCAGTTCTTC
few | TRBJ1-1 | NA | TRBV7-3 | CASSSGGAAFF | TGTGCCAGCAGCTCCGGGGGGGCAGCTTTCTTT
few | TRBJ1-3 | TRBD1 | TRBV5-6 | CASSLFSRRDRHSGNTIYF | TGTGCCAGCAGCTTGTTTTCCCGCCGGGACAGACACTCTGGAAACACCATATATTTT
few | TRBJ1-6 | NA | TRBV20-1 | CSASLRKSYNSPLHF | TGCAGTGCTAGTCTCCGAAAAAGCTATAATTCACCCCTCCACTTT
NA | TRBJ1-5 | NA | TRBV15 | CATSRDIQPQHF | TGTGCCACCAGCAGAGATATACAGCCCCAGCATTTT
NA | TRBJ2-1 | TRBD2 | TRBV10-3 | CAIRTSGDYNEQFF | TGTGCCATCAGGACTAGCGGGGATTACAATGAGCAGTTCTTC
few | TRBJ2-7 | NA | TRBV2 | CASSESGGTYEQYF | TGTGCCAGCAGTGAATCCGGGGGAACCTACGAGCAGTACTTC
few | TRBJ2-7 | TRBD2 | TRBV29-1 | CSVLELGGSHEQYF | TGCAGCGTGCTAGAACTGGGGGGGTCCCACGAGCAGTACTTC
few | TRBJ1-2 | NA | TRBV10-3 | CAISEWGETNYGYTF | TGTGCCATCAGTGAGTGGGGAGAAACGAACTATGGCTACACCTTC
NA | TRBJ1-2 | NA | TRBV11-2 | CASSPASGGPGYGYTF | TGTGCCAGCAGCCCCGCAAGTGGCGGGCCAGGCTATGGCTACACCTTC
NA | TRBJ1-1 | NA | TRBV20-1 | CSARGRLNTEAFF | TGCAGTGCGCGGGGACGGTTGAACACTGAAGCTTTCTTT
few | TRBJ2-5 | NA | TRBV4-1 | CASSQVDSLGETQYF | TGCGCCAGCAGCCAAGTGGACTCCTTGGGAGAGACCCAGTACTTC
few | TRBJ2-4 | TRBD2 | TRBV5-1 | CASSLDLAGAKNIQYF | TGCGCCAGCAGCTTGGATCTAGCGGGAGCCAAAAACATTCAGTACTTC
few | TRBJ2-7 | TRBD2 | TRBV7-2 | CASSLGLLAGAYEQYF | TGTGCCAGCAGCTTAGGACTACTAGCGGGAGCGTACGAGCAGTACTTC
NA | TRBJ2-1 | NA | TRBV5-1 | CASSPVWGMEDEQFF | TGCGCCAGCAGCCCGGTCTGGGGGATGGAGGATGAGCAGTTCTTC
few | TRBJ2-5 | TRBD2 | TRBV3-1 | CASSQDISAGGQETQYF | TGTGCCAGCAGCCAAGATATTTCAGCGGGGGGTCAAGAGACCCAGTACTTC
few | TRBJ2-7 | NA | TRBV5-1 | CASSYRLESSYEQYF | TGCGCCAGCAGCTATCGACTTGAGAGCTCCTACGAGCAGTACTTC
NA | TRBJ2-7 | NA | TRBV20-1 | CSAGEGLGYEQYF | TGCAGTGCGGGAGAGGGTTTAGGGTACGAGCAGTACTTC
NA | TRBJ2-3 | TRBD2 | TRBV29-1 | CSAFIAGARTDTQYF | TGCAGCGCATTTATAGCGGGAGCCCGCACAGATACGCAGTATTTT
NA | TRBJ2-5 | NA | TRBV12-3/TRBV12-4 | CASRRSTSRGQETQYF | TGTGCCAGCAGGCGTTCAACTTCAAGGGGCCAAGAGACCCAGTACTTC
NA | TRBJ2-5 | TRBD1 | TRBV10-2 | CASMRTGPAETQYF | TGCGCCAGCATGCGGACAGGTCCAGCAGAGACCCAGTACTTC
NA | TRBJ2-7 | NA | TRBV7-2 | CASSFDRALHYEQYF | TGTGCCAGCAGCTTCGACCGGGCCCTTCACTACGAGCAGTACTTC
NA | TRBJ2-1 | TRBD2 | TRBV6-5 | CASSYSGDWWGGYNEQFF | TGTGCCAGCAGTTACTCGGGCGATTGGTGGGGGGGTTACAATGAGCAGTTCTTC
NA | TRBJ1-1 | NA | TRBV7-8 | CASSFLDGGNTEAFF | TGTGCCAGCAGCTTTTTGGACGGGGGGAACACTGAAGCTTTCTTT
NA | TRBJ1-3 | TRBD1 | TRBV5-4 | CASSPDRGRGNTIYF | TGTGCCAGCAGCCCGGACAGGGGGCGAGGAAACACCATATATTTT
NA | TRBJ2-1 | NA | TRBV5-6 | CASSPAGPIYNEQFF | TGTGCCAGCAGCCCAGCCGGACCCATTTACAATGAGCAGTTCTTC
few | TRBJ1-2 | NA | TRBV27 | CASSLRRNEESGYTF | TGTGCCAGCAGTTTAAGGAGAAATGAGGAGAGTGGCTACACCTTC
once | TRBJ1-1 | NA | TRBV6-6 | CASSYPQGGGTEAFF | TGTGCCAGCAGTTACCCCCAGGGAGGGGGCACTGAAGCTTTCTTT
few | TRBJ2-1 | TRBD1 | TRBV7-9 | CASSAGTDSYNEQFF | TGTGCCAGCAGTGCCGGGACAGACTCCTACAATGAGCAGTTCTTC
few | TRBJ2-1 | TRBD2 | TRBV10-3 | CAISRTSGYNEQFF | TGTGCCATCAGTCGGACTAGCGGTTACAATGAGCAGTTCTTC
NA | TRBJ1-1 | NA | TRBV12-3/TRBV12-4 | CASSLAGIGEAFF | TGTGCCAGCAGTTTAGCGGGGATTGGTGAAGCTTTCTTT
NA | TRBJ1-6 | NA | TRBV7-6 | CASSLASGATYNSPLHF | TGTGCCAGCAGCTTAGCGTCGGGGGCCACCTATAATTCACCCCTCCACTTT
few | TRBJ2-7 | TRBD1 | TRBV5-1 | CASRVGGAGREQYF | TGCGCCAGCAGGGTAGGGGGCGCCGGTAGAGAGCAGTACTTC
NA | TRBJ2-2 | NA | TRBV9 | CASSASSGGYTGELFF | TGTGCCAGCAGCGCCTCGAGCGGAGGGTACACCGGGGAGCTGTTTTTT
few | TRBJ2-3 | NA | TRBV27 | CASRSPGLGTDTQYF | TGTGCCAGCAGATCACCGGGACTGGGCACAGATACGCAGTATTTT
many | TRBJ1-1 | NA | TRBV4-2 | CASSQVIGGLRTEAFF | TGTGCCAGCAGCCAAGTTATCGGTGGACTTCGCACTGAAGCTTTCTTT
NA | TRBJ2-1 | NA | TRBV7-3 | CASSPLGQPYNEQFF | TGTGCCAGCAGCCCGCTTGGGCAGCCCTACAATGAGCAGTTCTTC
NA | TRBJ2-2 | NA | TRBV7-3 | CASSRGVGELFF | TGTGCCAGCAGCCGGGGAGTCGGGGAGCTGTTTTTT
NA | TRBJ1-2 | TRBD1 | TRBV29-1 | CSVGRGQGDGYTF | TGCAGCGTTGGACGTGGACAGGGGGATGGCTACACCTTC